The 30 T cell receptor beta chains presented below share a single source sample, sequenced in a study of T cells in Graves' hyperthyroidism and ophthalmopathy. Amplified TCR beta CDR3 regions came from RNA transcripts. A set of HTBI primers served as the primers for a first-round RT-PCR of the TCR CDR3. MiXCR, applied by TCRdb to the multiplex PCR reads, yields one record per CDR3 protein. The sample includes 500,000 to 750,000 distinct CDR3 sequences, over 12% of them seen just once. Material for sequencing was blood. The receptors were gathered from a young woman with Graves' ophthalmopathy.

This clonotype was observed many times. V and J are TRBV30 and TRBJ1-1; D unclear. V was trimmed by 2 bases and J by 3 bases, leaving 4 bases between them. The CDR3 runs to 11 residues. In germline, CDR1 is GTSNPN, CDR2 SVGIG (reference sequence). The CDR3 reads CAWSQYTEAFF. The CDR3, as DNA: TGTGCCTGGAGTCAATACACTGAAGCTTTCTTT.

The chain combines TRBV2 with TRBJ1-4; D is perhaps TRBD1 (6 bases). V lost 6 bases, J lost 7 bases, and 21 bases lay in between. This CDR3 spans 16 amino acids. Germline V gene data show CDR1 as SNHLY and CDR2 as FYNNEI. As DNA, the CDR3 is TGTGCCAGCAGCGCCCGGTGGCGGGGAGGGGGTGAAAAACTGTTTTTT. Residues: CASSARWRGGGEKLFF.

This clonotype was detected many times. CDR3 bases: TGTGCCAGCAGTGTGGGAGGCGGCTATGGCTACACCTTC. It is translated as CASSVGGGYGYTF. The genes are TRBV7-9 and TRBJ1-2; D gene ambiguous. Trimming left V 6 bases short and J 4 bases short, with 12 bases between. The CDR3 is made up of 13 amino acids. In germline, CDR1 is SEHNR, CDR2 FQNEAQ (reference sequence).

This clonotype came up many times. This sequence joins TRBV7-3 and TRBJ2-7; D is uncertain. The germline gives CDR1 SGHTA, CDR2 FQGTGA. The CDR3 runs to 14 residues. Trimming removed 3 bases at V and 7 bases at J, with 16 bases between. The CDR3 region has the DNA TGTGCCAGCAGCTTGTTTACTAACCCTCTGGAGCAGTACTTC. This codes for CASSLFTNPLEQYF.

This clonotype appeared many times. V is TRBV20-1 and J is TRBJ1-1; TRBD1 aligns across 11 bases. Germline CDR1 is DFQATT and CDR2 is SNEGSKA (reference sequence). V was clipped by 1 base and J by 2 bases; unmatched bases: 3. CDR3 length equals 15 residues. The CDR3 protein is CSARGTGGFNTEAFF. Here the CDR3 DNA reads TGCAGTGCTAGAGGGACAGGGGGCTTCAACACTGAAGCTTTCTTT.

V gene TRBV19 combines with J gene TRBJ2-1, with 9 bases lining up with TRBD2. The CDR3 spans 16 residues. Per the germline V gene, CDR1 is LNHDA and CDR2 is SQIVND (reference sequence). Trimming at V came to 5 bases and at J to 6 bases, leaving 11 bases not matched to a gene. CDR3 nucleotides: TGTGCCAGTAGTGGGGGGGGGGGACTAGCCCCCAATGAGCAGTTCTTC. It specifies CASSGGGGLAPNEQFF.

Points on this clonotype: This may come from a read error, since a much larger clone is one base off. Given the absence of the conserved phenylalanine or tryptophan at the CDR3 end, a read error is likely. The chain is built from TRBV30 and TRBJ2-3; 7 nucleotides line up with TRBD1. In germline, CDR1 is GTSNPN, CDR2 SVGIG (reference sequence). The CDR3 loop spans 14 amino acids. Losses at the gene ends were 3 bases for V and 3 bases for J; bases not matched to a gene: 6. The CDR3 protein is CAWRWQGVTDTQYL. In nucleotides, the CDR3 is TGTGCCTGGAGGTGGCAGGGGGTGACAGATACGCAGTATCTT.

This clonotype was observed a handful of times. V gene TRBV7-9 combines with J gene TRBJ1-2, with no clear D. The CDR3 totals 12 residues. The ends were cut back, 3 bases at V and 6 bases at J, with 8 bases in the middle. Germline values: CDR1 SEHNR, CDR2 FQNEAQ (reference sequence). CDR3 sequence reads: CASSFSTDGYTF. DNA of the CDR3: TGTGCCAGCAGCTTCAGTACAGATGGCTACACCTTC.

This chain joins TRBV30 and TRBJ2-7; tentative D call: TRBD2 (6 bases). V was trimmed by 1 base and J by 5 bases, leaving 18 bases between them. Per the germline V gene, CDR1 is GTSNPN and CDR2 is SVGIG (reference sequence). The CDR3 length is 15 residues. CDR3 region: CAWSAGLRGMDEQYF. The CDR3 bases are TGTGCCTGGAGTGCGGGACTCCGGGGCATGGACGAGCAGTACTTC.

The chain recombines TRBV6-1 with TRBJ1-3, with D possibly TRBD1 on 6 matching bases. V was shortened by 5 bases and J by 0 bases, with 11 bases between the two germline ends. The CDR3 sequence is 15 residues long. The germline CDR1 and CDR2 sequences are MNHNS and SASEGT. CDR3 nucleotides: TGTGCCAGCAGTCGACAGGTTACCTCTGGAAACACCATATATTTT. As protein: CASSRQVTSGNTIYF.

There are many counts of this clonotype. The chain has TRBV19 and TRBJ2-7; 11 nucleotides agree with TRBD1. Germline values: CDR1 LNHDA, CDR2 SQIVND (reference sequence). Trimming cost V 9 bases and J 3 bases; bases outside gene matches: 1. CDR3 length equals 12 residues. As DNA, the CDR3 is TGTGCCAGCGGGACAGGGGGCTACGAGCAGTACTTC. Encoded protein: CASGTGGYEQYF.

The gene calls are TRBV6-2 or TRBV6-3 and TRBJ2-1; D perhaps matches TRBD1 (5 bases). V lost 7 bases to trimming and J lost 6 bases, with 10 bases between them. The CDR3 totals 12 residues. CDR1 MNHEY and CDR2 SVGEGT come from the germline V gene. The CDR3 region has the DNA TGTGCCAGCAAAGGGGTATTCAATGAGCAGTTCTTC. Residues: CASKGVFNEQFF.

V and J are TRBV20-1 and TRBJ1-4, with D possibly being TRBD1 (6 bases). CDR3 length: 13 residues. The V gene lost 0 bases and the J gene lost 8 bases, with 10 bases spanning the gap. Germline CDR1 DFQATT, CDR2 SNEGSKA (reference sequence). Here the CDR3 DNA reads TGCAGTGCTAGAGATCCGACAGGCGAAAAACTGTTTTTT. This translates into CSARDPTGEKLFF.

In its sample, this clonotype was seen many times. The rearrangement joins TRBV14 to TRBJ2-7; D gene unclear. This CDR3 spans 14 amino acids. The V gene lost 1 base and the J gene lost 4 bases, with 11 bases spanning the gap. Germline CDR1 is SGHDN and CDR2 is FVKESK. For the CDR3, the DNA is TGTGCCAGCAGCCAAGCAAAGGGTTGGTACGAGCAGTACTTC. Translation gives CASSQAKGWYEQYF.

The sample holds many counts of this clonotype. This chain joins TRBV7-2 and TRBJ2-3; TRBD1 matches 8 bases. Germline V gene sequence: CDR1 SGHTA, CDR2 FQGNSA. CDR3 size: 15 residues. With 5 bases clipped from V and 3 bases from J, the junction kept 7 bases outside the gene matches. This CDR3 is CASSPGQAKTDTQYF. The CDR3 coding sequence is TGTGCCAGCAGCCCGGGACAGGCGAAGACAGATACGCAGTATTTT.

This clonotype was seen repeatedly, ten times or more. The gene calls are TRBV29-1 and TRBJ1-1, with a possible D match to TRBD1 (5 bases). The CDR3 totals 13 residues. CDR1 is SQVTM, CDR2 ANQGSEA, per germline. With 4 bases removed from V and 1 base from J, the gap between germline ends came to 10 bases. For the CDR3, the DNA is TGCAGCGTTGGAGGGGCGGCGAACACTGAAGCTTTCTTT. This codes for CSVGGAANTEAFF.

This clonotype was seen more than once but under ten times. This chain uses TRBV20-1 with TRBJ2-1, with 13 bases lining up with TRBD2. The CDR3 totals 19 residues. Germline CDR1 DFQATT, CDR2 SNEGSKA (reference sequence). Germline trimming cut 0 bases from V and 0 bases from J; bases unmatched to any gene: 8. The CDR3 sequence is CSARDESGLAGVSYNEQFF. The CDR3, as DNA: TGCAGTGCTAGAGATGAGAGTGGACTAGCGGGAGTCTCCTACAATGAGCAGTTCTTC.

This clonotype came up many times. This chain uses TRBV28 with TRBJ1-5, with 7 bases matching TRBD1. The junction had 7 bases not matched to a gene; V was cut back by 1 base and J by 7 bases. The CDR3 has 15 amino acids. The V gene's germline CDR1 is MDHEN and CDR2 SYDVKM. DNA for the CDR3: TGTGCCAGCAGTTTATCCACAGGGGCAGGCCAGCCCCAGCATTTT. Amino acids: CASSLSTGAGQPQHF.

For the CDR3, the DNA is TGTGCTAATAGCCCGGACAGGGGCACTGAAGCTTTCTTT. Encoded protein: CANSPDRGTEAFF. The genes are TRBV12-5 and TRBJ1-1; TRBD1 matches 9 bases. Germline CDR1 and CDR2: LGHNT and FRNRAP. The CDR3 spans 13 residues. Trimming removed 10 bases from V and 4 bases from J; junction bases left unmatched: 7.

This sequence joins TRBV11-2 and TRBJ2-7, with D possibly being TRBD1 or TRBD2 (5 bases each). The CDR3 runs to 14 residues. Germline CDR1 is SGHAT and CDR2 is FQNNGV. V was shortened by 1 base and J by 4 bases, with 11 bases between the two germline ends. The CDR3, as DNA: TGTGCCAGCAGCTTAGGGCAGAGGGGATACGAGCAGTACTTC. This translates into CASSLGQRGYEQYF.

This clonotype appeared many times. The CDR3 region is CSVEGESNQPQHF. Written as DNA, the CDR3 is TGCAGCGTTGAGGGAGAGAGCAATCAGCCCCAGCATTTT. The chain links TRBV29-1 to TRBJ1-5, with no clear D. V lost 3 bases and J lost 1, with 7 bases in between. Germline V gene sequence: CDR1 SQVTM, CDR2 ANQGSEA. The CDR3 contains 13 residues. The whole variable domain, remainder taken from reference TRBV29-1 and TRBJ1-5, is SAVISQKPSRDICQRGTSLTIQCQVDSQVTMMFWYRQQPGQSLTLIATANQGSEATYESGFVIDKFPISRPNLTFSTLTVSNMSPEDSSIYLCSVEGESNQPQHFGDGTRLSIL.

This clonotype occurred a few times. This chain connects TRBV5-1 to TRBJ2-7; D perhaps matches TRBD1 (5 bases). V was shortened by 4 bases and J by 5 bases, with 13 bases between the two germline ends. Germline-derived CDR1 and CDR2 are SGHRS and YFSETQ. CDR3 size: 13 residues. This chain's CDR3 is CASSPLGAHEQYF. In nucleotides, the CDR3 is TGCGCCAGCAGCCCCCTTGGGGCCCACGAGCAGTACTTC.

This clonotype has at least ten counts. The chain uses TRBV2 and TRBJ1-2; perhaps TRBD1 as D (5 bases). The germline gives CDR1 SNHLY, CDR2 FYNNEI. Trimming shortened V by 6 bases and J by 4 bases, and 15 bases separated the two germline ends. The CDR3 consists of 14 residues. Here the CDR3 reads CASSDRRAGYGYTF. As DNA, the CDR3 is TGTGCCAGCAGCGACCGCAGGGCAGGCTATGGCTACACCTTC.

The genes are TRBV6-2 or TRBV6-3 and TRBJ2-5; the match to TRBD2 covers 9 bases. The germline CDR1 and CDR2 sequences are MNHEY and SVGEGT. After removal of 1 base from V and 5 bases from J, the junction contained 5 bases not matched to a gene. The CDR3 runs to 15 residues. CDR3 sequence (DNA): TGTGCCAGCAGTTACTTAGCGGGAGCGGGGGAGACCCAGTACTTC. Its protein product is CASSYLAGAGETQYF.

In DNA form, the CDR3 reads TGTGCCAGCGGGTCCGATGGCGGGGAGCTGTTTTTT. It yields the protein CASGSDGGELFF. The genes are TRBV9 and TRBJ2-2; no clear D gene. In germline, CDR1 is SGDLS, CDR2 YYNGEE. This CDR3 region has 12 residues. V lost 7 bases and J lost 7, with 11 bases in between. Supplemented by reference TRBV9 and TRBJ2-2, the full variable domain reads DSGVTQTPKHLITATGQRVTLRCSPRSGDLSVYWYQQSLDQGLQFLIQYYNGEERAKGNILERFSAQQFPDLHSELNLSSLELGDSALYFCASGSDGGELFFGEGSRLTVL.

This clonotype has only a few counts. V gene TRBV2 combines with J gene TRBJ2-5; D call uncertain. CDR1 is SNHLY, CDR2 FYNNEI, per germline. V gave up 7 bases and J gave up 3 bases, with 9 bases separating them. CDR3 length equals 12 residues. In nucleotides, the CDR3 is TGTGCCAGCAACGGATTGGAAGAGACCCAGTACTTC. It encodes CASNGLEETQYF.

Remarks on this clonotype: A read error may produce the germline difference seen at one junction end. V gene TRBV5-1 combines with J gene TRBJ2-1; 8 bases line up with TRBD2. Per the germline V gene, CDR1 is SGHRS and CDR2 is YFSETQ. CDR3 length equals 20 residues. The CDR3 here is CASSLFTSGYRGREYNGQFF. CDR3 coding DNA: TGCGCCAGCAGCTTATTTACTAGCGGTTATCGAGGGAGGGAATACAATGGGCAGTTCTTC.

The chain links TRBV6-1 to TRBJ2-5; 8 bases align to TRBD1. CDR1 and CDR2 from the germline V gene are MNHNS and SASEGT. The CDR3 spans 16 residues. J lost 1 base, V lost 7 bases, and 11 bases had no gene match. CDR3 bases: TGTGCCAGCACCCGAGCGCCGGGACAGGCCCAAGAGACCCAGTACTTC. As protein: CASTRAPGQAQETQYF.

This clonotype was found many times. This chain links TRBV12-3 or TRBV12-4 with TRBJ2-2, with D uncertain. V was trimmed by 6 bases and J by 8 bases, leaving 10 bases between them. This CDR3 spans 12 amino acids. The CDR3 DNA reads TGTGCCAGCAGCCGCATTACAGGGGAGCTGTTTTTT. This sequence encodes CASSRITGELFF.

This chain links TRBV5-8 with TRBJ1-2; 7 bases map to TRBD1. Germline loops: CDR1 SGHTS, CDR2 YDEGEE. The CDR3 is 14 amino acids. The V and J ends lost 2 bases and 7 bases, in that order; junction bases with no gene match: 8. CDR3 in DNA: TGTGCCAGCAGCTTAACTCACAGGGGAAGTGGCTACACCTTC. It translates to CASSLTHRGSGYTF.